The subject of this entry is one T cell receptor (beta chain). These data originate in a study of blood T cell repertoires in COVID-19. Whole-study context: PBMCs, B-cell-depleted T cells, or T cells provided the cDNA or gDNA that made up the material.

Germline V gene data show CDR1 as KGHSH and CDR2 as LQKENI. V dropped 4 bases and J dropped 2; count of bases not matched to a gene: 6. This CDR3 is built from 15 residues. Some clones are missing from TCRdb's copy, which holds only in-frame ones; the method was immunoSEQ multiplex PCR. The sample lists around 280,000 clones, around 90% seen once, with about 1.7% in the top ten. Across about 22 US areas, participants ranged in age from 18 to 89 years. Assignment of participants to cohorts was predicated upon participant-reported clinical history. Two consecutive negative NP/OP PCR tests, clearance, or resolved symptoms defined Cohort 3 recovery.

The origin of this receptor is a woman between 40 and 50 years old who had recovered from COVID-19. Sequencing used PBMCs or T cells enriched from blood (not recorded which). The J gene is TRBJ1-1, the V gene TRBV18; 8 nucleotides agree with TRBD1. The CDR3 loop is CASSRLGQGNTEAFF. CDR3 DNA: TGTGCCAGCTCACGACTAGGACAGGGCAACACTGAAGCTTTCTTT.